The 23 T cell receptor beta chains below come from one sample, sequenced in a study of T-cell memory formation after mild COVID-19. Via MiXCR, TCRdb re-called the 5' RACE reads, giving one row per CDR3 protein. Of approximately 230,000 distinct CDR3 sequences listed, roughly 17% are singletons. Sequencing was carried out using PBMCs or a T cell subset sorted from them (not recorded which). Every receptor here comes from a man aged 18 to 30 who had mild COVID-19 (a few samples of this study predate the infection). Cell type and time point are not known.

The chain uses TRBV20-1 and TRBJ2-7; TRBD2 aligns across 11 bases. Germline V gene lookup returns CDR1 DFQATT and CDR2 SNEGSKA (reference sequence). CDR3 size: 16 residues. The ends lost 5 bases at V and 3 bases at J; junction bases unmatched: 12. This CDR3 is CSAGELAGVSFYEQYF. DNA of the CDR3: TGCAGTGCTGGGGAACTAGCGGGGGTTTCCTTCTACGAGCAGTACTTC.

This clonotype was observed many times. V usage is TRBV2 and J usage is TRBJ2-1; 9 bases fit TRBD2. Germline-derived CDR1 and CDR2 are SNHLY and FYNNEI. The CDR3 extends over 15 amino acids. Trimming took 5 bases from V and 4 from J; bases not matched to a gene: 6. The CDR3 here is CASSPGTSRYNEQFF. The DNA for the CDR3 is TGTGCCAGCAGTCCCGGGACTAGCCGTTACAATGAGCAGTTCTTC.

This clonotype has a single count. The CDR3 reads CASSLTTLGAGGTEAFF. In DNA form, the CDR3 reads TGTGCCAGCAGCTTAACTACGCTGGGGGCAGGCGGCACTGAAGCTTTCTTT. The rearrangement links TRBV7-3 to TRBJ1-1; tentatively, D is TRBD1 (6 bases). The germline V gene encodes CDR1 SGHTA and CDR2 FQGTGA. V was clipped by 0 bases and J by 4 bases, with 18 bases between them. The CDR3 is 17 residues long.

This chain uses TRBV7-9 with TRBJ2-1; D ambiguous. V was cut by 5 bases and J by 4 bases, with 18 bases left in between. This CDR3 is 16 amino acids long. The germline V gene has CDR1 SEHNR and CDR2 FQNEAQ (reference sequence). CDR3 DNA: TGTGCCAGCAGCGTCGATCGGCGAAGGCCTTACAATGAGCAGTTCTTC. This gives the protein CASSVDRRRPYNEQFF.

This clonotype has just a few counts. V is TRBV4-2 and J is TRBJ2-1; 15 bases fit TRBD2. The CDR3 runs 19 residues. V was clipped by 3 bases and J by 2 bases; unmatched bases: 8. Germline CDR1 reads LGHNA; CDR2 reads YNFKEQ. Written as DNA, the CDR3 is TGTGCCAGCAGCCATCCCGGGACTAGCGGGGGGAGAGCCTACAATGAGCAGTTCTTC. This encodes CASSHPGTSGGRAYNEQFF.

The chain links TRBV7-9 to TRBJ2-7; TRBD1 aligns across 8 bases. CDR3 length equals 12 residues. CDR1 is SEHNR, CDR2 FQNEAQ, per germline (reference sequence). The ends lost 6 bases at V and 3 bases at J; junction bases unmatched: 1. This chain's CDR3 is CASSGQGYEQYV. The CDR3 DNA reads TGTGCCAGCAGTGGACAGGGCTACGAGCAGTACGTC.

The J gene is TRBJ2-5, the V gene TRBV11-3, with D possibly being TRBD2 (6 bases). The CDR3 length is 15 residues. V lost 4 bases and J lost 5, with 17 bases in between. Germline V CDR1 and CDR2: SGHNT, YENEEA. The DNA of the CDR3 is TGTGCCAGCAGCTCGGGGACGACTAGGGGTGAGACCCAGTACTTC. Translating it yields CASSSGTTRGETQYF.

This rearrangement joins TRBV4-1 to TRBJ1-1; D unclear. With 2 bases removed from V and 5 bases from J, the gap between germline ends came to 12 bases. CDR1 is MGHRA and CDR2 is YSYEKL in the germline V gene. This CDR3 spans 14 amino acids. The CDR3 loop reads CASSQPTEATEAFF. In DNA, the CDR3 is TGCGCCAGCAGCCAACCGACTGAGGCAACTGAAGCTTTCTTT.

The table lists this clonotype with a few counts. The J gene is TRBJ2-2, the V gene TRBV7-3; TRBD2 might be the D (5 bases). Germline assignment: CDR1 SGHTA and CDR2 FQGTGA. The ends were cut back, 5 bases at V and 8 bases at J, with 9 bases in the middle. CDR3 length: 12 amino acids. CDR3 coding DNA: TGTGCCAGCAGCGGCCCGGGGGGGGAGCTGTTTTTT. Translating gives CASSGPGGELFF.

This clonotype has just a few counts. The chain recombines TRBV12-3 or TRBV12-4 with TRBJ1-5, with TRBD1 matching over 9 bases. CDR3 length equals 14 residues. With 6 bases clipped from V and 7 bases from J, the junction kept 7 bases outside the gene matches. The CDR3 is CASSLQGAVQPQHF. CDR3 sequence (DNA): TGTGCCAGCAGCCTACAGGGGGCCGTGCAGCCCCAGCATTTT.

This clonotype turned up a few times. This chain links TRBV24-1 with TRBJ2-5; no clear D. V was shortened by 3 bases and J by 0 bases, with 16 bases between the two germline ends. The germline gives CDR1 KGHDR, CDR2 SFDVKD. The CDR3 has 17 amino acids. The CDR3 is CATSDGSSGSYQETQYF. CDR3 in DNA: TGTGCCACCAGTGATGGCTCTTCAGGATCGTACCAAGAGACCCAGTACTTC.

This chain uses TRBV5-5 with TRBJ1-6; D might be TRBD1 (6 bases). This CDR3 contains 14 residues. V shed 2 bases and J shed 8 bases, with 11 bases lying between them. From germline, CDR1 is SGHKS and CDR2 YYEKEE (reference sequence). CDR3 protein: CASSLAQGDSPLHF. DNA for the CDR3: TGTGCCAGCAGCTTAGCACAGGGTGATTCACCCCTCCACTTT.

CDR3 DNA: TGTGCCAGCAGCCCGCACGATACGCAGTATTTT. Translation: CASSPHDTQYF. The V gene is TRBV5-8, the J gene TRBJ2-3; no firm D call. The CDR3 contains 11 residues. Looked up from germline, CDR1 is SGHTS and CDR2 is YDEGEE. V lost 4 bases to trimming and J lost 6 bases, with 6 bases between them.

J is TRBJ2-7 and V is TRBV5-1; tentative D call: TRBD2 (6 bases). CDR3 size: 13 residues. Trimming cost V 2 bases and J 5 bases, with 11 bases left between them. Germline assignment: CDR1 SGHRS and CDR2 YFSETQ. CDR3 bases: TGCGCCAGCAGCTTTATTGGAGGGGACGAGCAGTACTTC. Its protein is CASSFIGGDEQYF. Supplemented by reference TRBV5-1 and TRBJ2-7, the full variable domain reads KAGVTQTPRYLIKTRGQQVTLSCSPISGHRSVSWYQQTPGQGLQFLFEYFSETQRNKGNFPGRFSGRQFSNSRSEMNVSTLELGDSALYLCASSFIGGDEQYFGPGTRLTVT.

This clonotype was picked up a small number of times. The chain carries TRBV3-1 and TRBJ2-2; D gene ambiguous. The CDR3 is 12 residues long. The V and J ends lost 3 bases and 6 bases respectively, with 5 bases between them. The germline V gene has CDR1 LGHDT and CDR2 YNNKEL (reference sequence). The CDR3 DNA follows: TGTGCCAGCAGCCAGTTCCCCGGGGAGCTGTTTTTT. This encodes CASSQFPGELFF.

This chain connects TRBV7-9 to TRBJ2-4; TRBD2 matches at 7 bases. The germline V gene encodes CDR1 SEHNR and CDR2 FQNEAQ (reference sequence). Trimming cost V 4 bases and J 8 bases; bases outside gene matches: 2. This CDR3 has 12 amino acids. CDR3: CASSWTRDIQYF. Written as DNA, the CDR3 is TGTGCCAGCAGCTGGACTAGGGACATTCAGTACTTC. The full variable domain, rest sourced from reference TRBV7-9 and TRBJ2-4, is DTGVSQNPRHKITKRGQNVTFRCDPISEHNRLYWYRQTLGQGPEFLTYFQNEAQLEKSRLLSDRFSAERPKGSFSTLEIQRTEQGDSAMYLCASSWTRDIQYFGAGTRLSVL.

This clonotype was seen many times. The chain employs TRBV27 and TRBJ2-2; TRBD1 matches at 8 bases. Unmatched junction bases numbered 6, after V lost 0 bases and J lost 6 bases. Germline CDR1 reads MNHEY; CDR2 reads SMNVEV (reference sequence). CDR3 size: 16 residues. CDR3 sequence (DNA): TGTGCCAGCAGTTTATCGAGACAGGGGTACGCCGGGGAGCTGTTTTTT. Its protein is CASSLSRQGYAGELFF.

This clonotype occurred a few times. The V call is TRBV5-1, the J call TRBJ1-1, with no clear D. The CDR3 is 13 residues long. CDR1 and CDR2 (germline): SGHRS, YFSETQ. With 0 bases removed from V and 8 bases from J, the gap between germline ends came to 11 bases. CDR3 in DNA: TGCGCCAGCAGCTTGGCCGCCAGTTCGGAAGCTTTCTTT. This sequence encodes CASSLAASSEAFF.

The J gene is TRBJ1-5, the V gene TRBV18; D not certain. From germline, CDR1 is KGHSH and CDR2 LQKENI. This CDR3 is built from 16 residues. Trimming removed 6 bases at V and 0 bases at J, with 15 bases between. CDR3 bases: TGTGCCAGCTCCCCAACCGTCGGTAGTAGCAATCAGCCCCAGCATTTT. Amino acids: CASSPTVGSSNQPQHF.

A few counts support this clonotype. The CDR3: CASSQEWGAGGYTF. The DNA for the CDR3 is TGCGCCAGCAGCCAAGAATGGGGGGCAGGTGGCTACACCTTC. This chain connects TRBV4-1 to TRBJ1-2; D is perhaps TRBD1 (6 bases). CDR1 and CDR2 (germline): MGHRA, YSYEKL. The length of the CDR3 is 14 residues. The germline V and J ends were trimmed by 0 bases and 7 bases, with 12 bases remaining between them.

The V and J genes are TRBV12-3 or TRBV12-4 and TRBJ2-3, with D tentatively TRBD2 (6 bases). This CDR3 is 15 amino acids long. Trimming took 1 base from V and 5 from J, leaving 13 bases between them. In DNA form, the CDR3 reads TGTGCCAGCAGTTTAGGCGGGGAATGGGGAGATACGCAGTATTTT. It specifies CASSLGGEWGDTQYF.

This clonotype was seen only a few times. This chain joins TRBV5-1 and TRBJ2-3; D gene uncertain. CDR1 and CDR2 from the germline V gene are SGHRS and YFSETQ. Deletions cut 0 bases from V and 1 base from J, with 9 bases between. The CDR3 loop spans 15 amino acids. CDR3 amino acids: CASSLVHDGTDTQYF. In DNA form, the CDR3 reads TGCGCCAGCAGCTTGGTTCACGATGGCACAGATACGCAGTATTTT.

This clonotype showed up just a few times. CDR3 coding DNA: TGCAGTGCTCCCCGGGGTAGCGCTTACTCCCAAAACGTCCTGACTTTC. This sequence encodes CSAPRGSAYSQNVLTF. This chain uses TRBV20-1 with TRBJ2-6; possible D gene TRBD2, 5 bases. CDR1 is DFQATT and CDR2 is SNEGSKA in the germline V gene (reference sequence). V lost 5 bases and J 10 bases, leaving 24 bases between the germline ends. This CDR3 comprises 16 residues.